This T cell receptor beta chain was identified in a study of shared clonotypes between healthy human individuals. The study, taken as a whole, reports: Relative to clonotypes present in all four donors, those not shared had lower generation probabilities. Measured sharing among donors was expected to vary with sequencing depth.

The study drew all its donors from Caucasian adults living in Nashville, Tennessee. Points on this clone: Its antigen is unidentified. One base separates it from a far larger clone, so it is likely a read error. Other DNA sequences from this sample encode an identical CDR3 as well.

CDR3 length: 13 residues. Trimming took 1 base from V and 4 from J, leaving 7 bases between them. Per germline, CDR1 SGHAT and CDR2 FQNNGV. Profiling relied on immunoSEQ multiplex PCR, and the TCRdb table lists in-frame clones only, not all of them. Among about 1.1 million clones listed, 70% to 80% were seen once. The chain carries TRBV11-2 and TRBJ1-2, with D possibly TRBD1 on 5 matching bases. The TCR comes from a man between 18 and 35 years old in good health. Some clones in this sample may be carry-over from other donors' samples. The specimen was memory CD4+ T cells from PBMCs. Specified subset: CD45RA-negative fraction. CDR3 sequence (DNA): TGTGCCAGCAGCTTAGGACAGACCTATGGCTACACCTTC. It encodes CASSLGQTYGYTF.